The rows below give T cell receptor beta chains drawn from one sample of a study of T cell responses to AZD1222 COVID-19 vaccine. Only in-frame clones appear in the TCRdb table, and some are missing; sequencing was by immunoSEQ multiplex PCR. The table lists about 110,000 clones, 70% to 90% of them singletons, with about 4% in the top ten. Material: peripheral blood, obtained 28 days after the second AZD1222 dose. Receptors originate from an adult who received the AZD1222 COVID-19 vaccine. The CDR3 runs from the conserved cysteine through the conserved F or W. Each record gives: CDR3 length, D gene, V gene, J gene, clone size, CDR3 protein, CDR3 DNA. A D gene is named only where the DNA matches it firmly. Clone size appears in some rows only: once, few, many, or a class for an expanded clone.

cdr3_length: 14; d_call: NA; v_call: TRBV19; j_call: TRBJ1-3; clone_size: NA; cdr3_aa: CATVTSYPGNTIYF; cdr3_nt: TGTGCCACAGTCACTTCTTACCCTGGAAACACCATATATTTT
cdr3_length: 15; d_call: TRBD1; v_call: TRBV9; j_call: TRBJ1-6; clone_size: NA; cdr3_aa: CASSVGTGDNSPLHF; cdr3_nt: TGTGCCAGCAGCGTAGGCACAGGGGACAATTCACCCCTCCACTTT
cdr3_length: 16; d_call: TRBD1; v_call: TRBV3-1/TRBV3-2; j_call: TRBJ1-2; clone_size: NA; cdr3_aa: CASSQPRTGRNYGYTF; cdr3_nt: TGTGCCAGCAGCCAGCCAAGGACAGGACGTAACTATGGCTACACCTTC
cdr3_length: 16; d_call: NA; v_call: TRBV6-1; j_call: TRBJ1-1; clone_size: NA; cdr3_aa: CASSEGGAGPKAEAFF; cdr3_nt: TGTGCCAGCAGTGAAGGGGGAGCGGGGCCGAAAGCTGAAGCTTTCTTT
cdr3_length: 15; d_call: NA; v_call: TRBV5-6; j_call: TRBJ1-1; clone_size: NA; cdr3_aa: CASSSGRRMNTEAFF; cdr3_nt: TGTGCCAGTAGTAGCGGCAGGAGGATGAACACTGAAGCTTTCTTT
cdr3_length: 15; d_call: NA; v_call: TRBV6-4; j_call: TRBJ2-2; clone_size: NA; cdr3_aa: CASSEKLGDTGELFF; cdr3_nt: TGTGCCAGCAGTGAAAAGCTTGGGGACACCGGGGAGCTGTTTTTT
cdr3_length: 12; d_call: NA; v_call: TRBV2; j_call: TRBJ1-2; clone_size: few; cdr3_aa: CANSGGRGGYTF; cdr3_nt: TGTGCCAACAGTGGCGGGCGTGGGGGCTACACCTTC
cdr3_length: 12; d_call: NA; v_call: TRBV7-2; j_call: TRBJ2-7; clone_size: NA; cdr3_aa: CASRPQGSEQYF; cdr3_nt: TGTGCCAGCAGGCCCCAGGGGAGCGAGCAGTACTTC
cdr3_length: 12; d_call: NA; v_call: TRBV30; j_call: TRBJ2-5; clone_size: NA; cdr3_aa: CAWSKEGETQYF; cdr3_nt: TGTGCCTGGAGTAAAGAGGGGGAGACCCAGTACTTC
cdr3_length: 14; d_call: TRBD1; v_call: TRBV6-5; j_call: TRBJ1-2; clone_size: NA; cdr3_aa: CASSYLTGGYGYTF; cdr3_nt: TGTGCCAGCAGTTACCTAACAGGGGGCTATGGCTACACCTTC
cdr3_length: 15; d_call: TRBD1; v_call: TRBV7-2; j_call: TRBJ1-2; clone_size: once; cdr3_aa: CASSLGTVVSYGYTF; cdr3_nt: TGTGCCAGCAGCCTAGGGACAGTCGTATCGTATGGCTACACCTTC
cdr3_length: 17; d_call: NA; v_call: TRBV4-2; j_call: TRBJ1-4; clone_size: NA; cdr3_aa: CASSQGISTGPPAKLFF; cdr3_nt: TGTGCCAGCAGCCAAGGAATAAGTACGGGACCGCCGGCAAAACTGTTTTTT
cdr3_length: 15; d_call: NA; v_call: TRBV18; j_call: TRBJ1-3; clone_size: NA; cdr3_aa: CASSRERPSGNTIYF; cdr3_nt: TGTGCCAGCTCACGGGAACGGCCCTCTGGAAACACCATATATTTT
cdr3_length: 15; d_call: NA; v_call: TRBV5-1; j_call: TRBJ1-2; clone_size: once; cdr3_aa: CASSSPRDGNYGYTF; cdr3_nt: TGCGCCAGCAGCTCCCCCAGGGACGGAAACTATGGCTACACCTTC
cdr3_length: 17; d_call: NA; v_call: TRBV30; j_call: TRBJ1-4; clone_size: NA; cdr3_aa: CAWSGPGTLATNEKLFF; cdr3_nt: TGTGCCTGGAGTGGCCCTGGGACTCTGGCAACTAATGAAAAACTGTTTTTT
cdr3_length: 16; d_call: TRBD2; v_call: TRBV7-2; j_call: TRBJ2-5; clone_size: NA; cdr3_aa: CASSPGGTRLRETQYF; cdr3_nt: TGTGCCAGCAGCCCGGGGGGTACAAGACTTAGGGAGACCCAGTACTTC
cdr3_length: 15; d_call: TRBD2; v_call: TRBV6-1; j_call: TRBJ2-7; clone_size: NA; cdr3_aa: CASSEPAGGPTLQYF; cdr3_nt: TGTGCCAGCAGTGAACCAGCGGGGGGACCCACACTACAGTACTTC
cdr3_length: 12; d_call: NA; v_call: TRBV18; j_call: TRBJ2-1; clone_size: NA; cdr3_aa: CASSPLGDEQFF; cdr3_nt: TGTGCCAGCTCACCATTAGGCGATGAGCAGTTCTTC
cdr3_length: 12; d_call: NA; v_call: TRBV6-2/TRBV6-3; j_call: TRBJ2-1; clone_size: NA; cdr3_aa: CASSPIQNEQFF; cdr3_nt: TGTGCCAGCAGCCCCATACAAAATGAGCAGTTCTTC
cdr3_length: 14; d_call: TRBD1; v_call: TRBV7-2; j_call: TRBJ2-1; clone_size: NA; cdr3_aa: CASSLRGQGGEQFF; cdr3_nt: TGTGCCAGCAGCTTACGGGGACAGGGAGGTGAGCAGTTCTTC
cdr3_length: 16; d_call: NA; v_call: TRBV7-8; j_call: TRBJ1-3; clone_size: once; cdr3_aa: CASSRTGQPTGNTIYF; cdr3_nt: TGTGCCAGCAGCCGTACTGGCCAGCCCACGGGAAACACCATATATTTT
cdr3_length: 13; d_call: NA; v_call: TRBV7-7; j_call: TRBJ2-3; clone_size: NA; cdr3_aa: CASSDWTDGTQYF; cdr3_nt: TGTGCCAGCAGCGATTGGACAGACGGTACGCAGTATTTT
cdr3_length: 15; d_call: TRBD1; v_call: TRBV6-2/TRBV6-3; j_call: TRBJ1-2; clone_size: NA; cdr3_aa: CASSHRGESIYGYTF; cdr3_nt: TGTGCCAGCAGCCACAGGGGCGAGTCGATCTATGGCTACACCTTC
cdr3_length: 15; d_call: TRBD2; v_call: TRBV18; j_call: TRBJ2-1; clone_size: NA; cdr3_aa: CASSPKTSGDNEQFF; cdr3_nt: TGTGCCAGCTCACCCAAGACTAGCGGAGACAATGAGCAGTTCTTC
cdr3_length: 14; d_call: TRBD2; v_call: TRBV19; j_call: TRBJ2-2; clone_size: once; cdr3_aa: CASSPSGPTGELFF; cdr3_nt: TGTGCCAGTAGTCCTAGCGGGCCCACCGGGGAGCTGTTTTTT
cdr3_length: 17; d_call: NA; v_call: TRBV7-6; j_call: TRBJ1-4; clone_size: many; cdr3_aa: CASSPGGMGATNEKLFF; cdr3_nt: TGTGCCAGCAGCCCGGGAGGGATGGGAGCAACTAATGAAAAACTGTTTTTT
cdr3_length: 17; d_call: NA; v_call: TRBV7-3; j_call: TRBJ1-2; clone_size: NA; cdr3_aa: CASSSTPGGGINYGYTF; cdr3_nt: TGTGCCAGCAGCTCAACCCCCGGCGGAGGGATCAACTATGGCTACACCTTC